This is a list of T cell receptor beta chains from one sample in a study of vaccination and CD4 T cells after COVID-19. These receptors have no identified antigens. TCRdb passed the PCR reads through MiXCR, listing each CDR3 protein once. Of about 12,000 distinct CDR3 sequences in the sample, approximately 46% were seen once. Sequencing was done on a sample of CD4+ T cells from blood, cultured in vitro. The receptor set was obtained from a human donor who had recovered from COVID-19. Both conserved end residues are part of each CDR3. D genes are given only for firm matches. A clone size is listed for some rows: how often the clone was seen (once, few, many), or a class if it is expanded.

TRBJ1-4 few - TRBV7-2 TGTGCCAGCAGCTTAGGGGGGAATGAAAAACTGTTTTTT CASSLGGNEKLFF
TRBJ2-3 few TRBD2 TRBV20-1 TGCAGTGCTAGAGGGACTAGCGGGAGGGCCGTAGATACGCAGTATTTT CSARGTSGRAVDTQYF
TRBJ1-3 - - TRBV7-8 TGTGCCAGCAGCTATTCGCCTGGAAACACCATATATTTT CASSYSPGNTIYF
TRBJ1-2 - - TRBV2 TGTGCCAGCAGTGAAGGACAGTTCGGTGGGGGCTACACCTTC CASSEGQFGGGYTF
TRBJ1-2 - - TRBV21-1 TGTGCCAGTTACGAGATCCGGGGGGCGGGTGGCTACACCTTC CASYEIRGAGGYTF
TRBJ1-2 - - TRBV9 TGTGCCAGCAGCGTTTTTAAATCCGGGACAACGAACTATGGCTACACCTTC CASSVFKSGTTNYGYTF
TRBJ2-7 - - TRBV14 TGTGCCAGCAGCCCCCGCGACTACGAGCAGTACTTC CASSPRDYEQYF
TRBJ2-4 - TRBD2 TRBV2 TGTGCCAGCAGTCGGGGGGGGGCGGACATTCAGTACTTC CASSRGGADIQYF
TRBJ2-7 medium-sized - TRBV5-1 TGCGCCAGCAGCTTGGCCGGGTATGCCAGGAGCTCCTACGAGCAGTACTTC CASSLAGYARSSYEQYF
TRBJ1-2 few - TRBV2 TGTGCCAGCAGAGAACATGTTCCATTACTCTATGGCTACACCTTC CASREHVPLLYGYTF
TRBJ1-3 few - TRBV21-1 TGTGCCAGCAGCGCAGGGAGGAACACCATATATTTT CASSAGRNTIYF
TRBJ2-3 - - TRBV6-2/TRBV6-3 TGTGCCAGCAGTTATCGGTCAATTAAAGGGACAGATACGCAGTATTTT CASSYRSIKGTDTQYF
TRBJ2-3 - - TRBV30 TGTGCCTGGTCCACGGGGCAGGGATCGGGCACAGATACGCAGTATTTT CAWSTGQGSGTDTQYF
TRBJ1-2 - - TRBV12-3/TRBV12-4 TGTGCCAGCAGTTTATCCCTTAACTATGGCTACACCTTC CASSLSLNYGYTF
TRBJ1-1 - - TRBV7-9 TGTGCCAGCAGCCCGGACACCGTGAACACTGAAGCTTTCTTT CASSPDTVNTEAFF
TRBJ2-7 - - TRBV30 TGTGCCTGGAGTCCTCTCGGGACTTACGGCTACGAGCAGTACTTC CAWSPLGTYGYEQYF
TRBJ1-1 few TRBD1 TRBV6-2/TRBV6-3 TGTGCCAGCAGTAGGACAGGGAGAGGAACTGAAGCTTTCTTT CASSRTGRGTEAFF
TRBJ2-7 - - TRBV7-2 TGTGCCACCGCTGGGAAAGGATTCGAGCAGTACTTC CATAGKGFEQYF